The 31 T cell receptor beta chains in this list originate from one sample, sequenced in a study of blood T cell repertoires in COVID-19. Measured with immunoSEQ multiplex PCR; TCRdb has only the in-frame clones, and not every one. Found here are about 140,000 clones, 70% to 85% of them singletons; the top ten hold under 9.5%. Sequencing was carried out using peripheral blood. The receptors here all came from an elderly woman in a cohort sampled during active or convalescent COVID-19.

The genes are TRBV3-1 (or the pseudogene TRBV3-2) and TRBJ2-1; a possible D gene is TRBD1 (6 bases). The CDR3 has 14 amino acids. Trimming took 4 bases from V and 2 from J, leaving 9 bases between them. Germline values: CDR1 LGHDT, CDR2 YNNKEL (reference sequence). CDR3 coding DNA: TGTGCCAGCAGCCCATGGGACACCTACAATGAGCAGTTCTTC. Protein sequence: CASSPWDTYNEQFF.

The V and J genes are TRBV15 and TRBJ1-6; 9 bases agree with TRBD1. Per the germline V gene, CDR1 is LNHNV and CDR2 is YYDKDF (reference sequence). This CDR3 is 16 amino acids long. V lost 0 bases and J lost 8; bases outside the gene matches: 5. The CDR3 sequence: CATSRDTGTGHSPLHF. CDR3 coding DNA: TGTGCCACCAGCAGAGACACCGGGACAGGGCATTCACCCCTCCACTTT.

The chain is built from TRBV2 and TRBJ2-7, with a weak D call TRBD1 (6 bases). Germline V gene lookup returns CDR1 SNHLY and CDR2 FYNNEI. The CDR3 length is 12 residues. The germline V and J ends were trimmed by 6 bases and 7 bases, with 13 bases remaining between them. The CDR3 nucleotides are TGTGCCAGCAGGGATGACAGGTTAGAGCAGTACTTC. Protein product: CASRDDRLEQYF.

This rearrangement joins TRBV7-2 to TRBJ1-1; D call uncertain. The length of the CDR3 is 13 residues. V lost 2 bases and J 7 bases, leaving 11 bases between the germline ends. The germline CDR1 and CDR2 sequences are SGHTA and FQGNSA. CDR3 nucleotides: TGTGCCAGCAGCTTATATGGGAGGGTTGAAGCTTTCTTT. This encodes CASSLYGRVEAFF.

This clone was picked up a small number of times. V gene TRBV24-1 combines with J gene TRBJ1-2; D gene uncertain. The germline CDR1 and CDR2 sequences are KGHDR and SFDVKD. The V gene lost 9 bases and the J gene lost 3 bases, with 13 bases spanning the gap. The CDR3 totals 13 residues. The CDR3 spells CATQRNRDYGYTF. The CDR3 DNA is TGTGCCACCCAAAGAAACCGAGACTATGGCTACACCTTC.

The rearrangement links TRBV5-5 to TRBJ1-3; no reliable D call. This CDR3 has 15 amino acids. Trimming took 0 bases from V and 3 from J, leaving 10 bases between them. Germline V CDR1 and CDR2: SGHKS, YYEKEE (reference sequence). The CDR3 reads CASSLESADGNTIYF. Written as DNA, the CDR3 is TGTGCCAGCAGCTTGGAATCGGCGGATGGAAACACCATATATTTT.

The gene calls are TRBV7-2 and TRBJ2-5; 12 bases agree with TRBD2. Trimming removed 3 bases from V and 5 bases from J; junction bases left unmatched: 10. The CDR3 consists of 17 residues. In germline, CDR1 is SGHTA, CDR2 FQGNSA. CDR3 sequence reads: CASSFIPSGGDLETQYF. For the CDR3, the DNA is TGTGCCAGCAGCTTTATCCCTAGCGGGGGGGACCTGGAGACCCAGTACTTC.

The chain employs TRBV29-1 and TRBJ1-2; 8 bases are a match to TRBD1. The CDR3 is 12 amino acids. CDR1 is SQVTM, CDR2 ANQGSEA, per germline. V shed 7 bases and J 2 bases; nucleotides not matched to a gene: 3. Here the CDR3 DNA reads TGCAGCGCCGGGACAGGCAACTATGGCTACACCTTC. As protein: CSAGTGNYGYTF.

The chain has TRBV11-3 and TRBJ1-2, with D tentatively TRBD1 (5 bases). V gave up 2 bases and J gave up 9 bases, with 19 bases separating them. The CDR3 spans 15 residues. Germline loops: CDR1 SGHNT, CDR2 YENEEA. The CDR3 spells CASSLPTGGRNCYTF. CDR3 sequence (DNA): TGTGCCAGCAGCTTACCTACGGGGGGGAGAAATTGCTACACCTTC.

The chain's CDR3 is CASSLVHPEQYF. The CDR3, as DNA: TGTGCCAGCAGCTTGGTCCATCCCGAGCAGTACTTC. This rearrangement joins TRBV5-4 to TRBJ2-7; D gene unclear. V was clipped by 0 bases and J by 6 bases, with 7 bases between them. From germline, CDR1 is SGHNT and CDR2 YYREEE (reference sequence). The CDR3 covers 12 residues.

V is TRBV28 and J is TRBJ2-2, with D perhaps TRBD1 (5 bases). Germline CDR1 and CDR2: MDHEN and SYDVKM. The CDR3 contains 13 residues. V lost 1 base to trimming and J lost 6 bases, with 6 bases between them. CDR3: CASSLYRSGELFF. CDR3 in DNA: TGTGCCAGCAGTTTATACAGGTCCGGGGAGCTGTTTTTT.

This sequence joins TRBV5-5 and TRBJ2-4; 9 positions match TRBD1. The CDR3 has 14 amino acids. With 1 base clipped from V and 8 bases from J, the junction kept 4 bases outside the gene matches. Germline V lookup: CDR1 SGHKS, CDR2 YYEKEE (reference sequence). Here the CDR3 reads CASSLTGGNDIQYF. The CDR3 nucleotides read TGTGCCAGCAGCTTGACAGGGGGCAACGACATTCAGTACTTC.

The chain couples TRBV5-4 to TRBJ1-2; D uncertain. This CDR3 has 13 amino acids. CDR1 is SGHNT and CDR2 is YYREEE in the germline V gene (reference sequence). V lost 2 bases to trimming and J lost 7 bases, with 12 bases between them. CDR3 in DNA: TGTGCCAGCAGCTTCTTACCCGAGGCTGGCTACACCTTC. Residues: CASSFLPEAGYTF.

The rearrangement uses TRBV11-2 and TRBJ1-3, with D unresolved. In germline, CDR1 is SGHAT, CDR2 FQNNGV. The CDR3 consists of 12 residues. Trimming shortened V by 2 bases and J by 4 bases, and 3 bases separated the two germline ends. CDR3 nucleotides: TGTGCCAGCAGCTTACAAGGAAACACCATATATTTT. This translates into CASSLQGNTIYF.

The V gene is TRBV28, the J gene TRBJ1-2; 9 bases are shared with TRBD1. Trimming at V came to 5 bases and at J to 8 bases, leaving 12 bases not matched to a gene. The CDR3 spans 15 residues. Per the germline V gene, CDR1 is MDHEN and CDR2 is SYDVKM. The CDR3 DNA reads as TGTGCCAGCAGTGCCTCCGGGACAGGGTATGGGGGCTACACCTTC. Translating it yields CASSASGTGYGGYTF.

The V gene is TRBV2, the J gene TRBJ1-4; no firm D call. Germline V lookup: CDR1 SNHLY, CDR2 FYNNEI. The V gene lost 8 bases and the J gene lost 3 bases, with 13 bases spanning the gap. This CDR3 has 14 amino acids. The CDR3 loop is CASVLYGANEKLFF. The CDR3 bases are TGTGCCAGCGTTCTGTACGGGGCTAATGAAAAACTGTTTTTT.

This chain joins TRBV2 and TRBJ2-3; TRBD2 aligns across 9 bases. The germline gives CDR1 SNHLY, CDR2 FYNNEI. V lost 8 bases to trimming and J lost 4 bases; unmatched junction nucleotides: 7. The CDR3 runs to 14 residues. CDR3 protein: CASRSGGKADTQYF. The CDR3 nucleotides are TGTGCCAGCCGTAGCGGGGGTAAGGCAGATACGCAGTATTTT.

This chain joins TRBV5-8 and TRBJ2-2; 8 bases fit TRBD2. The CDR3 extends over 16 amino acids. V was pared by 1 base and J by 1 base, with 3 bases of the junction left unmatched. Germline V gene lookup returns CDR1 SGHTS and CDR2 YDEGEE. CDR3 coding DNA: TGTGCCAGCAGCTTGCGGGGGGGCTTGAACACCGGGGAGCTGTTTTTT. It codes for CASSLRGGLNTGELFF.

The gene calls are TRBV9 and TRBJ2-5; the match to TRBD2 covers 9 bases. This CDR3 has 17 residues. Germline assignment: CDR1 SGDLS and CDR2 YYNGEE. V gave up 0 bases and J gave up 1 base; unmatched junction bases: 7. The CDR3 here is CASSVGIAGDLQETQYF. Here the CDR3 DNA reads TGTGCCAGCAGCGTAGGCATAGCGGGGGACCTCCAAGAGACCCAGTACTTC.

The rearrangement joins TRBV6-2 or TRBV6-3 to TRBJ2-3, with 7 positions matching TRBD1. The junction had 1 base not matched to a gene; V was cut back by 1 base and J by 6 bases. The CDR3 covers 13 residues. Germline V lookup: CDR1 MNHEY, CDR2 SVGEGT. CDR3 sequence reads: CASSYFRGDTQYF. CDR3 DNA: TGTGCCAGCAGTTACTTCAGGGGGGATACGCAGTATTTT.

This clone is a singleton in its sample. The chain couples TRBV19 to TRBJ1-1; 7 bases align to TRBD1. CDR1 is LNHDA, CDR2 SQIVND, per germline (reference sequence). There are 18 residues in the CDR3. V trimming: 6 bases; J trimming: 6 bases; junction bases outside the gene matches: 22. This chain's CDR3 is CASRTPLRTGGTVSEAFF. The CDR3 DNA reads TGTGCCAGTAGGACTCCACTCCGGACAGGTGGCACAGTTTCTGAAGCTTTCTTT. The variable domain in full, with the rest retrieved from reference TRBV19 and TRBJ1-1, is DGGITQSPKYLFRKEGQNVTLSCEQNLNHDAMYWYRQDPGQGLRLIYYSQIVNDFQKGDIAEGYSVSREKKESFPLTVTSAQKNPTAFYLCASRTPLRTGGTVSEAFFGQGTRLTVV.

V gene TRBV7-9 combines with J gene TRBJ2-3; D uncertain. There are 13 residues in the CDR3. V shed 1 base and J shed 4 bases, with 6 bases lying between them. Per germline, CDR1 SEHNR and CDR2 FQNEAQ (reference sequence). CDR3 bases: TGTGCCAGCAGCTTAGGGAGATCAGATACGCAGTATTTT. Translated, it gives CASSLGRSDTQYF.

The chain has TRBV7-2 and TRBJ2-5; 13 bases are shared with TRBD2. Losses at the gene ends were 6 bases for V and 1 base for J; bases not matched to a gene: 5. Germline-derived CDR1 and CDR2 are SGHTA and FQGNSA. The CDR3 totals 16 residues. CDR3 amino acids: CASRTSGGASQETQYF. As DNA, the CDR3 is TGTGCCAGCAGAACTAGCGGGGGGGCCAGCCAAGAGACCCAGTACTTC.

The V gene is TRBV28, the J gene TRBJ1-5, with unresolved D. The germline V gene has CDR1 MDHEN and CDR2 SYDVKM. Trimming took 3 bases from V and 1 from J, leaving 10 bases between them. The CDR3 runs to 15 residues. The chain's CDR3 is CASSFDSTSNQPQHF. The CDR3 DNA sequence: TGTGCCAGCAGTTTCGACTCCACCAGCAATCAGCCCCAGCATTTT. Supplemented by reference TRBV28 and TRBJ1-5, the full variable domain reads DVKVTQSSRYLVKRTGEKVFLECVQDMDHENMFWYRQDPGLGLRLIYFSYDVKMKEKGDIPEGYSVSREKKERFSLILESASTNQTSMYLCASSFDSTSNQPQHFGDGTRLSIL.

The CDR3 nucleotides are TGTGCCAGCAGTCCCCAGGGGAGCACTGAAGCTTTCTTT. Translating it yields CASSPQGSTEAFF. The rearrangement uses TRBV5-4 and TRBJ1-1; possibly TRBD1 for D (6 bases). The CDR3 runs to 13 residues. The ends were cut back, 5 bases at V and 4 bases at J, with 12 bases in the middle. Germline V gene sequence: CDR1 SGHNT, CDR2 YYREEE (reference sequence). The variable domain in full, completed from reference TRBV5-4 and TRBJ1-1, reads ETGVTQSPTHLIKTRGQQVTLRCSSQSGHNTVSWYQQALGQGPQFIFQYYREEENGRGNFPPRFSGLQFPNYSSELNVNALELDDSALYLCASSPQGSTEAFFGQGTRLTVV.

In its sample, this clone was seen once. This sequence joins TRBV28 and TRBJ1-1, with 7 bases fitting TRBD1. The CDR3 has 13 residues. Germline CDR1 MDHEN, CDR2 SYDVKM. J gave up 13 bases and V 3 bases, and 11 bases lay outside the gene matches. For the CDR3, the DNA is TGTGCCAGCAGTTTTCCGGGACAGTCTTACGTTTTCTTT. Its protein is CASSFPGQSYVFF. Variable domain in full (rest from reference TRBV28 and TRBJ1-1): DVKVTQSSRYLVKRTGEKVFLECVQDMDHENMFWYRQDPGLGLRLIYFSYDVKMKEKGDIPEGYSVSREKKERFSLILESASTNQTSMYLCASSFPGQSYVFFGQGTRLTVV.

The V and J genes are TRBV3-1 (or the pseudogene TRBV3-2) and TRBJ1-1, with a possible D match to TRBD1 (6 bases). The CDR3 is 16 amino acids. Looked up from germline, CDR1 is LGHDT and CDR2 is YNNKEL (reference sequence). Trimming removed 4 bases at V and 0 bases at J, with 15 bases between. This CDR3 is CASSPRTGFVNTEAFF. Here the CDR3 DNA reads TGTGCCAGCAGCCCCCGCACAGGGTTTGTGAACACTGAAGCTTTCTTT.

The chain joins TRBV30 to TRBJ2-3; the match to TRBD2 covers 11 bases. The V and J ends lost 4 bases and 4 bases, in that order; junction bases with no gene match: 4. The CDR3 consists of 14 residues. Germline V gene lookup returns CDR1 GTSNPN and CDR2 SVGIG (reference sequence). CDR3 coding DNA: TGTGCCTGGACTAGCGGGGGGTCCGCAGATACGCAGTATTTT. Residues: CAWTSGGSADTQYF. Variable domain in full (rest from reference TRBV30 and TRBJ2-3): SQTIHQWPATLVQPVGSPLSLECTVEGTSNPNLYWYRQAAGRGLQLLFYSVGIGQISSEVPQNLSASRPQDRQFILSSKKLLLSDSGFYLCAWTSGGSADTQYFGPGTRLTVL.

The chain carries TRBV5-1 and TRBJ1-2; D is uncertain. CDR3 length: 14 residues. In germline, CDR1 is SGHRS, CDR2 YFSETQ. Deletions cut 6 bases from V and 4 bases from J, with 16 bases between. This chain's CDR3 is CASKVTTQPYGYTF. Written as DNA, the CDR3 is TGCGCCAGCAAGGTAACGACACAACCCTATGGCTACACCTTC.

V usage is TRBV29-1 and J usage is TRBJ2-7, with a weak D call TRBD1 (5 bases). The CDR3 is made up of 12 amino acids. Trimming cost V 4 bases and J 2 bases, with 9 bases left between them. The V gene's germline CDR1 is SQVTM and CDR2 ANQGSEA. DNA of the CDR3: TGCAGCGTTGGCACAGGTCCCTACGAGCAGTACTTC. Translating it yields CSVGTGPYEQYF.

CDR3 bases: TGTGCCAGCAGTTACGCGGGACAGGGAAACGCTGAAGCTTTCTTT. Its protein is CASSYAGQGNAEAFF. The J gene is TRBJ1-1, the V gene TRBV6-2 or TRBV6-3; 9 nucleotides line up with TRBD1. Germline trimming cut 2 bases from V and 6 bases from J; bases unmatched to any gene: 7. Germline CDR1 is MNHEY and CDR2 is SVGEGT. The CDR3 is 15 amino acids.